This is a list of T cell receptor beta chains from one sample in a study of shared clonotypes between healthy human individuals. TCRdb's copy holds only in-frame clones and misses some; the assay was immunoSEQ multiplex PCR. This table has hundreds of thousands of clones, 55% to 85% appearing once. Input material: memory CD4+ T cells sorted from blood. These receptors all come from a woman aged 25-40 years in good health. Each CDR3 is given with its conserved first and last residue. A D gene is named only where the DNA matches it firmly. Part of the rows lack a size; the others show once, few, many or a class for expanded clones.

clone size	D gene	V gene	J gene	CDR3 protein	CDR3 DNA
once	TRBD1	TRBV6-5	TRBJ1-4	CASSYPRTGLNEKLFF	TGTGCCAGCAGTTACCCCCGGACAGGCCTTAATGAAAAACTGTTTTTT
NA	TRBD1	TRBV28	TRBJ1-4	CASSPSGTGDEKLFF	TGTGCCAGCAGCCCCTCCGGGACAGGGGATGAAAAACTGTTTTTT
few	NA	TRBV2	TRBJ1-5	CASSAFSGGNQPQHF	TGTGCCAGCAGTGCTTTCTCGGGTGGCAATCAGCCCCAGCATTTT
NA	NA	TRBV10-3	TRBJ2-3	CAISESSWDTDTQYF	TGTGCCATCAGTGAGTCGAGTTGGGACACAGATACGCAGTATTTT
NA	NA	TRBV14	TRBJ2-2	CASSQVLGDTGELFF	TGTGCCAGCAGCCAAGTTCTAGGGGACACCGGGGAGCTGTTTTTT
NA	NA	TRBV19	TRBJ1-5	CASSTLTRAGRNQPQHF	TGTGCCAGTAGTACCCTGACTAGGGCAGGACGGAATCAGCCCCAGCATTTT
NA	NA	TRBV6-5	TRBJ2-7	CASSLPGRGYEQYF	TGTGCCAGCAGTCTTCCGGGACGGGGATACGAGCAGTACTTC
NA	NA	TRBV7-2	TRBJ2-7	CASSPTGRHGGEQYF	TGTGCCAGCAGTCCAACAGGGCGTCACGGTGGCGAGCAGTACTTC
NA	NA	TRBV18	TRBJ1-2	CASSHPGYGYTF	TGTGCCAGCTCACATCCAGGTTATGGCTACACCTTC
few	TRBD1	TRBV2	TRBJ2-7	CASSERDRGPDEQYF	TGTGCCAGCAGTGAGCGGGACAGGGGGCCCGACGAGCAGTACTTC
NA	TRBD2	TRBV27	TRBJ2-5	CASSLLGTSGRAVETQYF	TGTGCCAGCAGTCTCCTTGGGACTAGCGGGAGGGCCGTGGAGACCCAGTACTTC
NA	NA	TRBV6-1	TRBJ2-1	CASSEIPTREQFF	TGTGCCAGCAGTGAAATCCCGACACGGGAGCAGTTCTTC
NA	NA	TRBV30	TRBJ1-5	CAWSLVTVGQPQHF	TGTGCCTGGAGTCTAGTGACGGTCGGACAGCCCCAGCATTTT
once	NA	TRBV11-2	TRBJ1-1	CASSPRTSLRVNTEAFF	TGTGCCAGCAGCCCGCGAACGTCGCTAAGGGTGAACACTGAAGCTTTCTTT
once	NA	TRBV12-2	TRBJ2-7	CASRFMREISDEQYF	TGTGCAAGTCGCTTTATGCGGGAGATTTCGGACGAGCAGTACTTC
NA	TRBD2	TRBV7-8	TRBJ2-7	CASSLEGLAGRGSEQYF	TGTGCCAGCAGCTTAGAGGGGCTAGCGGGACGAGGAAGCGAGCAGTACTTC
few	NA	TRBV19	TRBJ2-3	CASRGELSDTQYF	TGTGCCAGTCGAGGAGAGCTGTCAGATACGCAGTATTTT
many	TRBD1	TRBV19	TRBJ1-5	CASSPGQGGEGQPQHF	TGTGCCAGTAGCCCGGGACAGGGGGGAGAAGGTCAGCCCCAGCATTTT